The clone carrying this T cell receptor (beta chain) was recorded a few times. The antigen is not known. This specimen comes from a study of T-cell reconstitution after alpha-beta-depleted transplantation in children. Points from the study as a whole: Several hundred expanded graft clones reportedly were the source of alpha-beta T cells about two months after transplant. For some patients, TCRbeta diversity was high at day 60 because of recipient T cells and thymic progenitors that survived. Counts and diversity of T cells one year after transplant came mostly from newly produced T cells.

The V gene's germline CDR1 is SQVTM and CDR2 ANQGSEA. Trimming left V 6 bases short and J 3 bases short, with 15 bases between. The CDR3 contains 13 residues. Unique molecular identifiers featured in how the TCRbeta library was prepared. TCRdb analysed the PCR reads with MiXCR anew, one entry per CDR3 protein. Of 250,000 to 400,000 distinct CDR3 sequences in the sample, roughly 21% were seen once. Here the sequenced sample was PBMCs, mostly from graft donor cells, taken 180 days after TCRalphabeta/CD19-depleted stem cell transplant. This chain connects TRBV29-1 to TRBJ2-7; TRBD1 might be the D (5 bases). This clonotype was sampled from a male patient under 18 who had a stem cell transplant for acute lymphoblastic leukemia, so the T cells may come from the graft donor. In DNA, the CDR3 is TGCAGCGTCCACGCTAGAGACAGCTACGAGCAGTACTTC. It specifies CSVHARDSYEQYF.